A selection of T cell receptor beta chains follows, all from one sample in a study of monozygotic twins with inflammatory bowel disease. TCRdb reprocessed the 5' RACE reads, keeping one entry per CDR3 protein, no DNA. The table for this sample gives more than 100,000 distinct CDR3 sequences. The sample was blood. These receptors came from a human donor with ulcerative colitis or Crohn's disease, or a healthy co-twin of an affected twin (not recorded which). CDR3s include the opening cysteine and the closing phenylalanine or tryptophan.

J: TRBJ2-1
V: TRBV18
CDR3: CASSETDNGLFF

J: TRBJ1-3
V: TRBV15
CDR3: CATSRDILTSGNTIYF

J: TRBJ2-1
V: TRBV5-1
CDR3: CASSYSQGPSYNEQFF

J: TRBJ2-1
V: TRBV6-1
CDR3: CASSLKTNYNEQFF

J: TRBJ2-3
V: TRBV5-1
CDR3: CASSLYDTQYF

J: TRBJ2-4
V: TRBV5-4
CDR3: CASSDLEQKHGTEQYF

J: TRBJ2-1
V: TRBV20-1
CDR3: CSAYRDRGAREQFF

J: TRBJ1-5
V: TRBV7-9
CDR3: CASSSVTGNSNQPQHF

J: TRBJ1-2
V: TRBV3-1
CDR3: CASGKDYGYTF

J: TRBJ1-2
V: TRBV5-1
CDR3: CATRGTGGNYGYTF